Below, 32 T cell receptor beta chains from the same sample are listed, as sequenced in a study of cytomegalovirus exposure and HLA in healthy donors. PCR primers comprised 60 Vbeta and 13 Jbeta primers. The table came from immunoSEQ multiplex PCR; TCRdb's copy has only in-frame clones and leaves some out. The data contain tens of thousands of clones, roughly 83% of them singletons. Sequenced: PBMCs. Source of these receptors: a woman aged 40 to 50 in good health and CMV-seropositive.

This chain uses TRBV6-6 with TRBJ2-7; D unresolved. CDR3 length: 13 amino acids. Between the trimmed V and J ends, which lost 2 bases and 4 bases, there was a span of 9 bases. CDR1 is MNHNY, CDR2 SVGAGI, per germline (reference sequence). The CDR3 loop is CASSYLNSYEQYF. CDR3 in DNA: TGTGCCAGCAGTTACCTCAACTCTTACGAGCAGTACTTC.

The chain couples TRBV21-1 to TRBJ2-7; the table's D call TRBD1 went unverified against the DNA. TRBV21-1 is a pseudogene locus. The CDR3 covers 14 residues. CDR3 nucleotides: TGTGCCAGCAGCAAAGAGGCAGGGTCCTACGAGCAGTACTTC. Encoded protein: CASSKEAGSYEQYF.

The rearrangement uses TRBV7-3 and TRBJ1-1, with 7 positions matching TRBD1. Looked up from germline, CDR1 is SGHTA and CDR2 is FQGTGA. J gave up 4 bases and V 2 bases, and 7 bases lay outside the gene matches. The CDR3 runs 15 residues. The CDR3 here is CASSLDTGVGTEAFF. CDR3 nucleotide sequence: TGTGCCAGCAGCTTAGACACAGGGGTTGGCACTGAAGCTTTCTTT.

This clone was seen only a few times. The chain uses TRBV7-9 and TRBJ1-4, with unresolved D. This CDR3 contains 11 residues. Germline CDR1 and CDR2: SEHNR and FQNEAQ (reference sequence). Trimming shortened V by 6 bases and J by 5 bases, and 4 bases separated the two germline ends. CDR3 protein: CASRLNEKLFF. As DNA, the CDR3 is TGTGCCAGCAGACTAAATGAAAAACTGTTTTTT.

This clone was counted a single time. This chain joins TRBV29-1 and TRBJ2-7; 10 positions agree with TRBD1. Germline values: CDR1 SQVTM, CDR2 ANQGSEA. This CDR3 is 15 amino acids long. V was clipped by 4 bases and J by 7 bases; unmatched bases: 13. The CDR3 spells CSVGRGTGDSGEQYF. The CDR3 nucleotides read TGCAGCGTTGGACGGGGGACAGGGGATTCGGGGGAGCAGTACTTC.

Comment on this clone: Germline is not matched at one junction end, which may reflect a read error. CDR3 nucleotide sequence: TGTGCCAGCGTGACGACAGATTTGAACACTAAAGCTTTCTTT. It yields the protein CASVTTDLNTKAFF. J is TRBJ1-1 and V is TRBV28; D possibly corresponds to TRBD1 (5 bases). The CDR3 loop spans 14 amino acids. Germline CDR1 MDHEN, CDR2 SYDVKM.

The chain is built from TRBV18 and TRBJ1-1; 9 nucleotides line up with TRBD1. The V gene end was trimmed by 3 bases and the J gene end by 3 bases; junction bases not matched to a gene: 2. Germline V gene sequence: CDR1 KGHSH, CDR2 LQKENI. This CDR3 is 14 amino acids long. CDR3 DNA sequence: TGTGCCAGCTCACCGCGGACAGGGGACACTGAAGCTTTCTTT. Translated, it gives CASSPRTGDTEAFF.

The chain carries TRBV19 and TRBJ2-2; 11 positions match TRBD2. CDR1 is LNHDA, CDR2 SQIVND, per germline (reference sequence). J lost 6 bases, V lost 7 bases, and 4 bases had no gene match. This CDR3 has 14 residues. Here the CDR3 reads CASISGRASGELFF. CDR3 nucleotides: TGTGCCAGTATTAGCGGGAGGGCCTCCGGGGAGCTGTTTTTT.

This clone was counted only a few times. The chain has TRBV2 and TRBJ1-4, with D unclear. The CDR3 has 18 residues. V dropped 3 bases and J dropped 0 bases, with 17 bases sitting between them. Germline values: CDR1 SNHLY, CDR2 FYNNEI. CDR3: CASSDPGEVTATNEKLFF. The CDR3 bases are TGTGCCAGCAGTGATCCGGGAGAGGTAACTGCAACTAATGAAAAACTGTTTTTT.

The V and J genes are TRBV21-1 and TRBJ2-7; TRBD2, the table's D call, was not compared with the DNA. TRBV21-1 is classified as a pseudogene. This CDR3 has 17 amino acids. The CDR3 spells CASSKEGLAGGTYEQYF. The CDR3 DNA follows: TGTGCCAGCAGCAAAGAGGGGCTAGCGGGGGGAACCTACGAGCAGTACTTC.

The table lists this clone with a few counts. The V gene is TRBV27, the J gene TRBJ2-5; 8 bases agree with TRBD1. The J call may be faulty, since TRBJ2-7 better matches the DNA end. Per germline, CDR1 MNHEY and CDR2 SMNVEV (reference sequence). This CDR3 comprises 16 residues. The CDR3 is CASSSIGQGVTYEQYF. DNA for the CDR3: TGTGCCAGCAGTTCGATTGGACAGGGAGTAACCTACGAGCAGTACTTC.

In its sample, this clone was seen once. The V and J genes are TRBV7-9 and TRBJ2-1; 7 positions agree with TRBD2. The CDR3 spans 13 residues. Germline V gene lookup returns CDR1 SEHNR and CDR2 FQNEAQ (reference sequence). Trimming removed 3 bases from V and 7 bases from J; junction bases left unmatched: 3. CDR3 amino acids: CASSLGGWNEQFF. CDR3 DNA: TGTGCCAGCAGCTTGGGGGGGTGGAATGAGCAGTTCTTC.

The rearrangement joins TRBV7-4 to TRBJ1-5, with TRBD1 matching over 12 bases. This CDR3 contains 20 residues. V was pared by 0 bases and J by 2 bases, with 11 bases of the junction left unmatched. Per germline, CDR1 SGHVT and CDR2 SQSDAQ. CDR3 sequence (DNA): TGTGCCAGCAGCTTAGCTGAACGGGACAGGGGGCTTAGGGGCAATCAGCCCCAGCATTTT. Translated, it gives CASSLAERDRGLRGNQPQHF.

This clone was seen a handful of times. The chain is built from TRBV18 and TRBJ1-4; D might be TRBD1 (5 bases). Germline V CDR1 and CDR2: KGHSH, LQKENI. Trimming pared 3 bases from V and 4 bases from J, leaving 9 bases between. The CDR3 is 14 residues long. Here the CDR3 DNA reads TGTGCCAGCTCACCGACAGCCCTTAATGAAAAACTGTTTTTT. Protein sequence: CASSPTALNEKLFF.

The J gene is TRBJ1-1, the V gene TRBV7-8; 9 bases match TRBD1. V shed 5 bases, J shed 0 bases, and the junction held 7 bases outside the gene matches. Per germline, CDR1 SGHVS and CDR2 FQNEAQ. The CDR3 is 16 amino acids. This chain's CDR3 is CASSAGTGNMNTEAFF. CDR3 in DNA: TGTGCCAGCAGCGCCGGGACAGGGAACATGAACACTGAAGCTTTCTTT.

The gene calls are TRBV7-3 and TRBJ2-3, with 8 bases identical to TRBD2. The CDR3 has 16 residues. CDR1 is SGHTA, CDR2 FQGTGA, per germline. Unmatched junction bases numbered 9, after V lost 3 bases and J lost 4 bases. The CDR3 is CASSFASGFGADTQYF. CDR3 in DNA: TGTGCCAGCAGCTTTGCTAGCGGGTTTGGCGCAGATACGCAGTATTTT.

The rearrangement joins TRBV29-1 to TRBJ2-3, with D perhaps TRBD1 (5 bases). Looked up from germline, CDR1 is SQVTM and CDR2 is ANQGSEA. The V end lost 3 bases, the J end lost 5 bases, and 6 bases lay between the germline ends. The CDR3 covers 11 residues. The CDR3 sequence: CSVDGQDTQYF. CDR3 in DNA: TGCAGCGTTGACGGACAAGATACGCAGTATTTT.

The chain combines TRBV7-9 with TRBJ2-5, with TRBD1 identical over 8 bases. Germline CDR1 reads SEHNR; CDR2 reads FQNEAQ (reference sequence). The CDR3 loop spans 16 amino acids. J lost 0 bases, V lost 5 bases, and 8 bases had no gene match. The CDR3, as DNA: TGTGCCAGCAGCCCTCGGACAGGGAAGTACCAAGAGACCCAGTACTTC. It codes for CASSPRTGKYQETQYF.

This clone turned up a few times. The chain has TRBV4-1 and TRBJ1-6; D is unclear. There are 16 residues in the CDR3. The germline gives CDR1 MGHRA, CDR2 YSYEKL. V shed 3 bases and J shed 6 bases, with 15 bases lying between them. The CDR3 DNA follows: TGCGCCAGCAGCCACAATGGGCAGGAAATTAATTCACCCCTCCACTTT. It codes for CASSHNGQEINSPLHF.

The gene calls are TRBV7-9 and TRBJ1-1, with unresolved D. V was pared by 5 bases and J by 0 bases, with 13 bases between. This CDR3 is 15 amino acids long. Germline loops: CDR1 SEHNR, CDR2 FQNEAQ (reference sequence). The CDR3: CASSTPIDLNTEAFF. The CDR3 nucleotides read TGTGCCAGCAGCACCCCGATAGATTTGAACACTGAAGCTTTCTTT.

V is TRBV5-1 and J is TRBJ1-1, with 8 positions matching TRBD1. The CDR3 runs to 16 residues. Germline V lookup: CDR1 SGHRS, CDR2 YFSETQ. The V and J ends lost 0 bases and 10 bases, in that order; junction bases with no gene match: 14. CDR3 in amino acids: CASSLAGTGPASIAFF. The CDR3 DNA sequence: TGCGCCAGCAGCTTGGCCGGGACAGGACCTGCCTCCATAGCTTTCTTT.

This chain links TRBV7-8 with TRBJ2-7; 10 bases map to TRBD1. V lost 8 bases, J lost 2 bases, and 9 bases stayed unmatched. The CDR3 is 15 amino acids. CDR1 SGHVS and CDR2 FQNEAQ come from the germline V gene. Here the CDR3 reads CASRGWTGGTYEQYF. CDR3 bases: TGTGCCAGCCGCGGCTGGACAGGGGGAACCTACGAGCAGTACTTC.

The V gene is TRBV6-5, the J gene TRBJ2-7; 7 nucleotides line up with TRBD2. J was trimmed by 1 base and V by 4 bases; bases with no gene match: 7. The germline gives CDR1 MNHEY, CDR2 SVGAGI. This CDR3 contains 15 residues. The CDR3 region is CASSSPGGTSYEQYF. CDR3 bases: TGTGCCAGCAGTTCCCCCGGGGGGACGTCCTACGAGCAGTACTTC.

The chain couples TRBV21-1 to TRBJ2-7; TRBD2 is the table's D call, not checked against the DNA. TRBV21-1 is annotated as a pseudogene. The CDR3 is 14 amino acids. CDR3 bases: TGTGCCAGCAGCAAAGGCGGGACCAACTACGAGCAGTACTTC. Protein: CASSKGGTNYEQYF.

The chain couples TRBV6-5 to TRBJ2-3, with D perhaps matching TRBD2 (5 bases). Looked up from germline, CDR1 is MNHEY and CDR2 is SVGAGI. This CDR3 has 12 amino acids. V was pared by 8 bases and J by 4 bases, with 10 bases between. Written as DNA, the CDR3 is TGTGCCAGCCGGGGTGGCGCAGATACGCAGTATTTT. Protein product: CASRGGADTQYF.

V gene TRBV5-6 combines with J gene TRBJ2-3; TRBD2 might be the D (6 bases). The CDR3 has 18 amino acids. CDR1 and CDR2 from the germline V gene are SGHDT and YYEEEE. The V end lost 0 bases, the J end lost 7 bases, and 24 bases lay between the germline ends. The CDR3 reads CASSLGGTLAGYVNTQYF. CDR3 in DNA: TGTGCCAGCAGCTTGGGGGGCACCCTCGCGGGATACGTTAATACGCAGTATTTT.

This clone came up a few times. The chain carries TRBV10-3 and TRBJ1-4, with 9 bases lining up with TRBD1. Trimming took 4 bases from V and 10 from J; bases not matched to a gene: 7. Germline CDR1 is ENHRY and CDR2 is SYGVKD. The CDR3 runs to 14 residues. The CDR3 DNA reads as TGTGCCATCAGTGGGACAGGGGATTCGGGAAAACTGTTTTTT. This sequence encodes CAISGTGDSGKLFF.

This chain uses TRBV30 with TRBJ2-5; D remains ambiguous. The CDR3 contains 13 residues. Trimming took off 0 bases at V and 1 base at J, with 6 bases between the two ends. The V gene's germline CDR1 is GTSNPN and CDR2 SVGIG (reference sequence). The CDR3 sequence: CAWSVYSQETQYF. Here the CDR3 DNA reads TGTGCCTGGAGTGTGTACAGCCAAGAGACCCAGTACTTC.

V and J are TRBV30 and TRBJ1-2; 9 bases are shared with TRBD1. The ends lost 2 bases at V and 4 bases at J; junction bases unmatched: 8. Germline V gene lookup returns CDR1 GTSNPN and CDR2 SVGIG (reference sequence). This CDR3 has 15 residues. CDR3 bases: TGTGCCTGGAGTACGGGACAGGGACGTAGCTATGGCTACACCTTC. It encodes CAWSTGQGRSYGYTF.

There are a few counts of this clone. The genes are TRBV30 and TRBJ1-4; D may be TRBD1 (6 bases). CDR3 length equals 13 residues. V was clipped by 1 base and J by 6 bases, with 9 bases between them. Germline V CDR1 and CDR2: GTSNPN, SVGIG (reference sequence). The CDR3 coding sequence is TGTGCCTGGAGTGAGGGGGTGGATGAAAAACTGTTTTTT. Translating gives CAWSEGVDEKLFF.

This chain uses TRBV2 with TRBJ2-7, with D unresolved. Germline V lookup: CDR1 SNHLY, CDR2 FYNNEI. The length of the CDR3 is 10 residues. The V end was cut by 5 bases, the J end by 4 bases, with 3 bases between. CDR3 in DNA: TGTGCCAGCAGTTATTACGAGCAGTACTTC. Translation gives CASSYYEQYF.

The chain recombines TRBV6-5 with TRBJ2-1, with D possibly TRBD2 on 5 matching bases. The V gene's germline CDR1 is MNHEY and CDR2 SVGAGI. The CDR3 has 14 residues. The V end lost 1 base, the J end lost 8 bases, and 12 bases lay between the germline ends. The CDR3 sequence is CASSYYKVSDEQFF. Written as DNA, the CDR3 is TGTGCCAGCAGTTACTACAAGGTTAGCGATGAGCAGTTCTTC.